One and the same sample provided the 13 T cell receptor beta chains below, sequenced in a study of blood T cell repertoires in COVID-19. Profiled with immunoSEQ multiplex PCR; TCRdb holds only in-frame clones, not every one. In the table there are about 190,000 clones, 80% to 90% of which are singletons. Sample: peripheral blood. These receptors all stem from a man aged 25 to 45 with acute or convalescent COVID-19.

V usage is TRBV9 and J usage is TRBJ2-5; TRBD2 is a possible D gene (6 bases). V lost 4 bases, J lost 5 bases, and 18 bases lay in between. CDR3 length equals 15 residues. Germline CDR1 is SGDLS and CDR2 is YYNGEE. The CDR3 sequence: CASSYGGWHGETQYF. The CDR3 region has the DNA TGTGCCAGCAGCTACGGGGGATGGCACGGGGAGACCCAGTACTTC.

The chain combines TRBV11-2 with TRBJ2-1, with 12 bases identical to TRBD2. The CDR3 extends over 15 amino acids. Germline CDR1 reads SGHAT; CDR2 reads FQNNGV. The J segment lost 7 bases and the V segment lost 5 bases, leaving 6 bases of the junction unmatched. The CDR3 bases are TGTGCCAGCAGCCGACTAGCGGGGGATCGGAATGAGCAGTTCTTC. Residues: CASSRLAGDRNEQFF.

The chain carries TRBV2 and TRBJ1-5, with D possibly matching TRBD1 (5 bases). The CDR3 totals 13 residues. Germline V gene lookup returns CDR1 SNHLY and CDR2 FYNNEI. The V end was cut by 6 bases, the J end by 0 bases, with 6 bases between. The CDR3 region is CASSTGSNQPQHF. The CDR3 DNA reads TGTGCCAGCAGCACAGGTAGCAATCAGCCCCAGCATTTT.

This chain uses TRBV5-5 with TRBJ2-5; tentatively, D is TRBD2 (5 bases). CDR3 length equals 16 residues. From germline, CDR1 is SGHKS and CDR2 YYEKEE (reference sequence). Trimming took off 1 base at V and 6 bases at J, with 19 bases between the two ends. CDR3 in amino acids: CASSLYGSGSRKTQYF. The CDR3 coding sequence is TGTGCCAGCAGCTTGTACGGTAGTGGGAGCAGGAAGACCCAGTACTTC.

This chain connects TRBV27 to TRBJ2-1, with TRBD1 matching over 10 bases. The CDR3 spans 15 residues. The germline gives CDR1 MNHEY, CDR2 SMNVEV (reference sequence). The V segment lost 4 bases and the J segment 6 bases; nucleotides outside the gene matches: 6. The CDR3 protein is CASSSQRTGGNEQFF. The CDR3 DNA sequence: TGTGCCAGCAGTTCTCAGAGGACAGGGGGCAATGAGCAGTTCTTC.

The rearrangement links TRBV29-1 to TRBJ1-1; unclear D gene. Trimming shortened V by 5 bases and J by 5 bases, and 15 bases separated the two germline ends. Germline V gene sequence: CDR1 SQVTM, CDR2 ANQGSEA. The CDR3 totals 13 residues. The CDR3 DNA sequence: TGCAGCGTTATTAGACTGGGAGGAACTGAAGCTTTCTTT. This codes for CSVIRLGGTEAFF.

The gene calls are TRBV28 and TRBJ2-2, with D maybe TRBD2 (5 bases). This CDR3 spans 17 amino acids. The V end was cut by 6 bases, the J end by 4 bases, with 21 bases between. The V gene's germline CDR1 is MDHEN and CDR2 SYDVKM. CDR3 sequence reads: CASRAPMGSSGTGELFF. The CDR3 DNA sequence: TGTGCCAGCAGGGCACCCATGGGGAGTTCTGGCACCGGGGAGCTGTTTTTT.

The J gene is TRBJ1-6, the V gene TRBV14, with no clear D. Germline V gene lookup returns CDR1 SGHDN and CDR2 FVKESK. Trimming stripped 4 bases from V and 7 bases from J, with 11 bases between. CDR3 size: 14 residues. Written as DNA, the CDR3 is TGTGCCAGCAGCCGCGGAACATCGAATTCACCCCTCCACTTT. Translating gives CASSRGTSNSPLHF.

The V gene is TRBV30, the J gene TRBJ2-3; no definite D call. Germline CDR1 reads GTSNPN; CDR2 reads SVGIG (reference sequence). V was trimmed by 4 bases and J by 4 bases, leaving 9 bases between them. This CDR3 has 12 residues. The CDR3 here is CAWKILPDTQYF. The CDR3 DNA reads as TGTGCCTGGAAAATACTGCCAGATACGCAGTATTTT.

The chain recombines TRBV11-1 with TRBJ1-1; maybe TRBD1 (5 bases). CDR1 and CDR2 (germline): SGHAT, FQDESV (reference sequence). Trimming stripped 5 bases from V and 6 bases from J, with 13 bases between. This CDR3 spans 13 amino acids. The CDR3 spells CASSLRVVAEAFF. The CDR3 DNA is TGTGCCAGCAGCCTCAGGGTTGTGGCTGAAGCTTTCTTT.

This clone was seen once. This same CDR3 is encoded by further DNA sequences in the sample. This sequence joins TRBV5-1 and TRBJ1-3; D gene uncertain. Between the trimmed V and J ends, which lost 5 bases and 3 bases, there was a span of 3 bases. This CDR3 spans 11 amino acids. Germline V lookup: CDR1 SGHRS, CDR2 YFSETQ. The CDR3 sequence is CASRLGNTIYF. CDR3 sequence (DNA): TGCGCCAGCAGACTTGGAAACACCATATATTTT.

The genes are TRBV5-1 and TRBJ2-1; 10 nucleotides line up with TRBD2. The CDR3 sequence is 18 residues long. V was clipped by 6 bases and J by 0 bases; unmatched bases: 12. CDR1 and CDR2 from the germline V gene are SGHRS and YFSETQ. This CDR3 reads CASTPRSGGASSYNEQFF. CDR3 nucleotide sequence: TGCGCCAGCACACCGCGCAGCGGGGGGGCGAGCTCCTACAATGAGCAGTTCTTC.

Here the CDR3 reads CASSPRPGTANTGELFF. The CDR3 DNA is TGTGCCAGCAGTCCCCGGCCCGGGACAGCAAACACCGGGGAGCTGTTTTTT. V is TRBV2 and J is TRBJ2-2; TRBD1 matches at 7 bases. CDR1 and CDR2 (germline): SNHLY, FYNNEI. V trimming: 5 bases; J trimming: 2 bases; junction bases outside the gene matches: 11. The CDR3 extends over 17 amino acids.